The 11 T cell receptor beta chains below come from one sample, sequenced in a study of molecular identifiers for immune sequencing clone quantification. A single record per CDR3 protein comes from TCRdb applying MiXCR to the PCR reads. This sample carries about 500,000 distinct CDR3 sequences, about a fifth of them seen once, and the ten largest clones take around 0.84%. The sequencing input was naive CD8+ T cells from blood, with Jurkat cell RNA spiked in. The sample's subset: FACS-sorted CD8+CD4-CCR7+CD45RA+ naive T cells. These receptors were collected from a human donor in good health. Some libraries in this study had Jurkat cell RNA spiked in.

This clonotype was found many times. The chain employs TRBV27 and TRBJ2-7, with 8 bases aligning to TRBD1. Germline loops: CDR1 MNHEY, CDR2 SMNVEV (reference sequence). CDR3 length: 14 residues. V lost 6 bases to trimming and J lost 2 bases; unmatched junction nucleotides: 6. CDR3 loop: CASSSGTGPYEQYF. CDR3 in DNA: TGTGCCAGCAGCTCCGGGACAGGACCCTACGAGCAGTACTTC.

This clonotype was seen ten or more times. This chain joins TRBV20-1 and TRBJ1-1; D is uncertain. The CDR3 spans 15 residues. Trimming stripped 0 bases from V and 4 bases from J, with 15 bases between. Germline V gene data show CDR1 as DFQATT and CDR2 as SNEGSKA (reference sequence). The CDR3 is CSARDLAQPPTEAFF. DNA for the CDR3: TGCAGTGCTAGAGATCTGGCACAGCCACCCACTGAAGCTTTCTTT.

This clonotype was picked up many times. This chain connects TRBV7-9 to TRBJ1-1; D is unresolved. The CDR3 is made up of 14 amino acids. Per the germline V gene, CDR1 is SEHNR and CDR2 is FQNEAQ (reference sequence). Trimming pared 7 bases from V and 1 base from J, leaving 13 bases between. CDR3 coding DNA: TGTGCCAGCATTGCGGTCGTGCGGAACACTGAAGCTTTCTTT. This translates into CASIAVVRNTEAFF.

V is TRBV7-9 and J is TRBJ2-5, with 8 bases identical to TRBD2. This CDR3 comprises 17 residues. Germline trimming cut 0 bases from V and 3 bases from J; bases unmatched to any gene: 9. CDR1 is SEHNR, CDR2 FQNEAQ, per germline (reference sequence). The CDR3 reads CASSLASGGGWKETQYF. The DNA of the CDR3 is TGTGCCAGCAGCTTAGCGAGCGGGGGAGGTTGGAAAGAGACCCAGTACTTC.

This clonotype was found many times. The rearrangement joins TRBV24-1 to TRBJ2-1, with 8 bases identical to TRBD1. Germline trimming cut 0 bases from V and 7 bases from J; bases unmatched to any gene: 4. CDR3 length: 15 amino acids. Germline loops: CDR1 KGHDR, CDR2 SFDVKD. This chain's CDR3 is CATSDLDDRGNEQFF. The CDR3 nucleotides are TGTGCCACCAGTGATTTGGACGACAGGGGAAATGAGCAGTTCTTC.

The chain combines TRBV9 with TRBJ2-2, with TRBD2 identical over 7 bases. CDR3 length: 18 residues. Germline V gives CDR1 SGDLS, CDR2 YYNGEE. With 4 bases clipped from V and 3 bases from J, the junction kept 15 bases outside the gene matches. The CDR3 region has the DNA TGTGCCAGCAGCCCTCGAATTTCTAGCGGTGAGGACACCGGGGAGCTGTTTTTT. Amino acid sequence: CASSPRISSGEDTGELFF.

This clonotype was seen a few times. This chain joins TRBV7-6 and TRBJ2-7, with D possibly matching TRBD1 (6 bases). The CDR3 consists of 14 residues. Germline V gives CDR1 SGHVS, CDR2 FNYEAQ. Trimming left V 5 bases short and J 3 bases short, with 14 bases between. For the CDR3, the DNA is TGTGCCAGCAGCCCCAGGACAGACTTCTACGAGCAGTACTTC. Translation: CASSPRTDFYEQYF.

This chain links TRBV4-1 with TRBJ2-1; D is uncertain. Germline V CDR1 and CDR2: MGHRA, YSYEKL. V lost 1 base to trimming and J lost 12 bases, with 16 bases between them. This CDR3 contains 14 residues. CDR3 region: CASSQANGEYGQFF. CDR3 bases: TGCGCCAGCAGCCAAGCGAACGGAGAGTATGGGCAGTTCTTC.

The table lists this clonotype with a count of one. A much more abundant neighbour one base away suggests this may be a read error. The J gene is TRBJ1-1, the V gene TRBV27; a possible D gene is TRBD1 (5 bases). Germline CDR1 and CDR2: MNHEY and SMNVEV (reference sequence). V was shortened by 8 bases and J by 1 base, with 11 bases between the two germline ends. This CDR3 has 13 residues. The CDR3 nucleotides are TGTGCCAGCGGCAGCGACAGGAACACTGAAGCTTTCTTT. Protein sequence: CASGSDRNTEAFF.

The CDR3 nucleotides read TGTGCCAGCACCGCCGGACTAGCGGGTTACGAGCAGTACTTC. This translates into CASTAGLAGYEQYF. The chain uses TRBV12-3 or TRBV12-4 and TRBJ2-7; TRBD2 aligns across 11 bases. The junction had 6 bases not matched to a gene; V was cut back by 7 bases and J by 4 bases. There are 14 residues in the CDR3.

This clonotype was observed a few times. The chain combines TRBV9 with TRBJ2-3, with TRBD2 matching over 7 bases. V lost 4 bases and J lost 5; bases outside the gene matches: 10. Germline CDR1 SGDLS, CDR2 YYNGEE. The CDR3 extends over 15 amino acids. The CDR3 sequence: CASSTLAARQDTQYF. CDR3 DNA: TGTGCCAGCAGCACCCTAGCGGCCAGGCAAGATACGCAGTATTTT.